This TCR beta chain was identified in a study of cytomegalovirus exposure and HLA in healthy donors. Study-level results: Later analysis demonstrated an association between a missense DCLRE1C variant and TCR beta V- and J-gene trimming.

Primers included in the PCR were 60 Vbeta and 13 Jbeta primers. Produced via immunoSEQ multiplex PCR; TCRdb's table is partial and in-frame only. The data hold about 190,000 clones, with around 87% observed a single time. Germline CDR1 reads SEHNR; CDR2 reads FQNEAQ (reference sequence). The CDR3 has 15 residues. Trimming pared 4 bases from V and 2 bases from J, leaving 12 bases between. A note on this clone: The antigen is not known.

V is TRBV7-9 and J is TRBJ1-3; no firm D call. The sequencing sample was made of PBMCs. The receptor's source is a man aged 25-45 years in good health and CMV-seronegative. The chain's CDR3 is CASSSSVGPGNTIYF. In nucleotides, the CDR3 is TGTGCCAGCAGCTCATCGGTGGGCCCTGGAAACACCATATATTTT.